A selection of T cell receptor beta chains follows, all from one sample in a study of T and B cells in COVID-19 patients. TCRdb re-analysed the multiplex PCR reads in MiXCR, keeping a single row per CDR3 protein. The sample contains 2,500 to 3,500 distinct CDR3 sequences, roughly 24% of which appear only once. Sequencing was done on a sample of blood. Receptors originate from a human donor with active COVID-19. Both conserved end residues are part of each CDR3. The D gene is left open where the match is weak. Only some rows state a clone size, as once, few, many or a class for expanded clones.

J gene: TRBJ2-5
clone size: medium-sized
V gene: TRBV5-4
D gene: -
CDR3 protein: CASSHSREETQYF
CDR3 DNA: TGTGCCAGCAGCCACTCAAGAGAAGAGACCCAGTACTTC

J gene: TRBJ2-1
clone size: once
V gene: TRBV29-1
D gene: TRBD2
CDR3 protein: CSVARTSGRNEQFF
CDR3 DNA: TGCAGCGTCGCCAGGACTAGCGGGAGGAATGAGCAGTTCTTC

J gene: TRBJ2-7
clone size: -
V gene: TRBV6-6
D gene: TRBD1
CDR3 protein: CASRDRGNEQYF
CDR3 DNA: TGTGCCAGCCGGGACAGGGGCAACGAGCAGTACTTC

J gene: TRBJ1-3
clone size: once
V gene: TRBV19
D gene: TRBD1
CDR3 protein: CASSLGTGGRSGNTIYF
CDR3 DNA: TGTGCCAGTAGTCTTGGGACAGGCGGCCGCTCTGGAAACACCATATATTTT

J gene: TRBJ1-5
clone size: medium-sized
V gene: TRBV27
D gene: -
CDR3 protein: CASMRGLNQPQHF
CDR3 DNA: TGTGCCAGCATGAGGGGACTCAATCAGCCCCAGCATTTT

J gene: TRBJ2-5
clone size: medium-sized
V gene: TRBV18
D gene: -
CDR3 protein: CASSPQYQETQYF
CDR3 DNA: TGTGCCAGCTCACCACAGTACCAAGAGACCCAGTACTTC

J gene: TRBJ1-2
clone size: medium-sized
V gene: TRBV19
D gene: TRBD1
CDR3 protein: CASTLFKGQHYGYTF
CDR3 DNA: TGTGCCAGTACCCTTTTTAAGGGACAGCACTATGGCTACACCTTC

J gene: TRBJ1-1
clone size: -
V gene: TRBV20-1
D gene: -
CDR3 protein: CSASPLGGNTEAFF
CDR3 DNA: TGCAGTGCTAGTCCATTGGGCGGGAACACTGAAGCTTTCTTT

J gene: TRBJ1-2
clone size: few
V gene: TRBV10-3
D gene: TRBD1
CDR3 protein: CAISESTGALHGYTF
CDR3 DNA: TGTGCCATCAGTGAGTCGACAGGGGCCCTCCATGGCTACACCTTC

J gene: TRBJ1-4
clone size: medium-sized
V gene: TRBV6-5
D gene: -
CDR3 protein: CASTRVANEKLFF
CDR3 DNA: TGTGCCTCCACGAGGGTGGCTAATGAAAAACTGTTTTTT

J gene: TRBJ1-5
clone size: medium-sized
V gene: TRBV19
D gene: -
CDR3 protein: CASSRREVVDQPQHF
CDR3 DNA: TGTGCCAGTAGTAGGCGGGAGGTGGTGGATCAGCCCCAGCATTTT

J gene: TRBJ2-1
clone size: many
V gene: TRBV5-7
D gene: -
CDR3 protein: CASSLRQGNEQFF
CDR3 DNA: TGTGCCAGCAGCCTCCGCCAGGGGAATGAGCAGTTCTTC

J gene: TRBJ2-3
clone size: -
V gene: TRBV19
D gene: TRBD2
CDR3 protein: CASRSTSGSPDTQYF
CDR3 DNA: TGTGCCAGTAGAAGTACTAGCGGGAGCCCAGATACGCAGTATTTT

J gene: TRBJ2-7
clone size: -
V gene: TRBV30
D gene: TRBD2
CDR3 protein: CAWRGGAYEQYF
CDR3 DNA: TGTGCCTGGAGGGGGGGGGCCTACGAGCAGTACTTC

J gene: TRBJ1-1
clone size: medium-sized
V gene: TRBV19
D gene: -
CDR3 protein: CASSIRQVTVFAEAFF
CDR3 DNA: TGTGCCAGTAGTATAAGGCAAGTAACAGTTTTTGCTGAAGCTTTCTTT

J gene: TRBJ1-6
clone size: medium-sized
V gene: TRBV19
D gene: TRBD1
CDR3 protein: CASSILGDRGNSPLHF
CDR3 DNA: TGTGCCAGTAGTATTTTAGGGGACAGGGGAAATTCACCCCTCCACTTT

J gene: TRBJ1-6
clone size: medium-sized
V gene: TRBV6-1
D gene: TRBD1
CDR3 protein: CASSAGGTLHF
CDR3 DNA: TGTGCCAGCAGTGCAGGGGGAACCCTCCACTTT

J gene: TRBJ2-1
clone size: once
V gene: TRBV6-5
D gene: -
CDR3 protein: CASSRSTSYNEQFF
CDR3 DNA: TGTGCCAGCAGTCGTTCGACTAGCTACAATGAGCAGTTCTTC

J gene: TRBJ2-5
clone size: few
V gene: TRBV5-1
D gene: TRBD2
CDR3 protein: CASSLDPRGGQETQYF
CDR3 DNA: TGCGCCAGCAGCTTGGACCCGCGGGGGGGCCAAGAGACCCAGTACTTC

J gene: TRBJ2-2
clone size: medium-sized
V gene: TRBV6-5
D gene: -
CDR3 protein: CASSQGAGQRGTGELFF
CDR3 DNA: TGTGCCAGCAGTCAAGGGGCAGGGCAAAGGGGGACCGGGGAGCTGTTTTTT

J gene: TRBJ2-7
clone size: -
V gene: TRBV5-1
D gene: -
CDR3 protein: CASSLKGGLAYEQYF
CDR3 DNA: TGCGCCAGCAGCTTGAAAGGCGGATTAGCCTACGAGCAGTACTTC

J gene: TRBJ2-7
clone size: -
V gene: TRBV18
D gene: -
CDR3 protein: CASSPPSSSYEQYF
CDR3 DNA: TGTGCCAGCTCACCACCTAGCAGCTCCTACGAGCAGTACTTC

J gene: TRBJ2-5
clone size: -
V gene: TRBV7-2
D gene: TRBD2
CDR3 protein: CASILLASGGQETQYF
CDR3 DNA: TGTGCCAGCATCCTACTAGCTAGCGGGGGCCAAGAGACCCAGTACTTC

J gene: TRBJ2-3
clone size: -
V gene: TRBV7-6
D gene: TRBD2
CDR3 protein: CAELGGLAGESTDTQYF
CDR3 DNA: TGTGCCGAGTTAGGGGGACTAGCGGGGGAAAGCACAGATACGCAGTATTTT

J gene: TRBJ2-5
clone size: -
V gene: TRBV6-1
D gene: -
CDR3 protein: CAIMEGGPQETQYF
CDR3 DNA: TGTGCCATCATGGAGGGGGGCCCTCAAGAGACCCAGTACTTC

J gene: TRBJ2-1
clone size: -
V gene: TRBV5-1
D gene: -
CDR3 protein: CASSASVGPGASNEQFF
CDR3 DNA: TGCGCCAGCAGCGCATCGGTGGGGCCGGGGGCGTCCAATGAGCAGTTCTTC

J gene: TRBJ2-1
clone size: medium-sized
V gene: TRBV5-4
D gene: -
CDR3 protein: CASSLHSKRNNEQFF
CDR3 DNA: TGTGCCAGCAGCTTACACAGTAAAAGGAACAATGAGCAGTTCTTC

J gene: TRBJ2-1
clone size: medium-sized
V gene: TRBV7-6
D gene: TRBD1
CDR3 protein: CASSIPWGTGGTGGLNEQFF
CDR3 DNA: TGTGCCAGCAGCATCCCATGGGGGACAGGGGGGACCGGTGGTTTAAATGAGCAGTTCTTC

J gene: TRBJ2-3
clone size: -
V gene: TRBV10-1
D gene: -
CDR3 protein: CASSSGQHTDTQYF
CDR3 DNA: TGCGCCAGCAGTTCAGGACAGCACACAGATACGCAGTATTTT

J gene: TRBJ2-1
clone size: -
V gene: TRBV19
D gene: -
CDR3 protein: CASSPGQGNEQFF
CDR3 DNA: TGTGCCAGTAGTCCGGGGCAGGGCAATGAGCAGTTCTTC